This is a list of T cell receptor beta chains from one sample in a study of EBV T-cell therapy then PD-1 blockade in nasopharyngeal carcinoma. No antigen is known for these receptors. Clones were read by immunoSEQ multiplex PCR, and TCRdb kept only the in-frame ones, dropping some. The repertoire holds approximately 25,000 clones, 84% seen once, with roughly 28% in the top ten. Material: CD8+ T cells from blood, obtained between days 55 and 70 from a patient whose treatment included autologous EBV-specific T cells and nivolumab. These receptors all stem from a man aged 40-49 years with nasopharyngeal carcinoma. CDR3s include the opening cysteine and the closing phenylalanine or tryptophan. Fields, in order: CDR3 DNA, CDR3 protein, V gene, clone size, D gene, J gene. A D gene is named only where the DNA matches it firmly. The size of a clone is reported for some rows only, either as once, few or many, or as a class for expanded clones.

DNA: TGTGCCGCTGCCGGACAGGGGTTCCCAGATACGCAGTATTTT
CDR3: CAAAGQGFPDTQYF
V: TRBV5-8
size: -
D: TRBD1
J: TRBJ2-3

DNA: TGTGCCAGCAGTTACCGCGACAGGGAAGCAGAGACCCAGTACTTC
CDR3: CASSYRDREAETQYF
V: TRBV6-2/TRBV6-3
size: -
D: TRBD1
J: TRBJ2-5

DNA: TGTGCCAGCAGTCTTCGTATCGGGACAGGGGGCATCGCCGGGGAGCTGTTTTTT
CDR3: CASSLRIGTGGIAGELFF
V: TRBV5-5
size: -
D: TRBD1
J: TRBJ2-2

DNA: TGTGCCAGCAGCGTAGAAGGGGCTCCCTACGAGCAGTACTTC
CDR3: CASSVEGAPYEQYF
V: TRBV9
size: -
D: -
J: TRBJ2-7

DNA: TGCAGTGCCAGTCCAGGTGGATACGAGCAGTACTTC
CDR3: CSASPGGYEQYF
V: TRBV20-1
size: few
D: -
J: TRBJ2-7

DNA: TGTGCCAGCAGCTTAGGCTACAAGAATGAGCAGTTCTTC
CDR3: CASSLGYKNEQFF
V: TRBV7-9
size: -
D: -
J: TRBJ2-1

DNA: TGTGCCAGCAGCCCACCCCTCGCCCGCGAGCAGTACTTC
CDR3: CASSPPLAREQYF
V: TRBV6-5
size: -
D: -
J: TRBJ2-7

DNA: TGCGCCAGCAGCCTGTGGACAGGGAAAGAGCAGTACTTC
CDR3: CASSLWTGKEQYF
V: TRBV5-1
size: -
D: TRBD1
J: TRBJ2-7

DNA: TGCGCCAGCAGCTTGGAGGGACAGGGGTCTTCCTACGAGCAGTACTTC
CDR3: CASSLEGQGSSYEQYF
V: TRBV5-1
size: -
D: TRBD1
J: TRBJ2-7

DNA: TGTGCCAGCAGTTGGGGGACCGGGGAGCTGTTTTTT
CDR3: CASSWGTGELFF
V: TRBV27
size: -
D: -
J: TRBJ2-2

DNA: TGTGCCACCAGCAACGACTGGGGAGGGTTCACTGAAGCTTTCTTT
CDR3: CATSNDWGGFTEAFF
V: TRBV15
size: -
D: -
J: TRBJ1-1

DNA: TGTGCCAGCAGAACTACCGGGGAGCTGTTTTTT
CDR3: CASRTTGELFF
V: TRBV7-9
size: once
D: -
J: TRBJ2-2

DNA: TGTGCCAGCAGCTTGAGGGGACAGGGGTCCTGGAACACTGAAGCTTTCTTT
CDR3: CASSLRGQGSWNTEAFF
V: TRBV13
size: -
D: TRBD1
J: TRBJ1-1

DNA: TGTGCCACCAGTGATTTACAGTATAGCACAGATACGCAGTATTTT
CDR3: CATSDLQYSTDTQYF
V: TRBV24-1
size: -
D: -
J: TRBJ2-3

DNA: TGTGCCAGCAGTTACGCAGATAACTATGGCTACACCTTC
CDR3: CASSYADNYGYTF
V: TRBV6-2/TRBV6-3
size: -
D: -
J: TRBJ1-2

DNA: TGTGCCACCAGTGATCGTAGCGGGGGGAGCTCCTACGAGCAGTACTTC
CDR3: CATSDRSGGSSYEQYF
V: TRBV24-1
size: -
D: TRBD2
J: TRBJ2-7

DNA: TGTGCCAGCAGTGATCGGGCGGACTACAATGAGCAGTTCTTC
CDR3: CASSDRADYNEQFF
V: TRBV6-4
size: -
D: -
J: TRBJ2-1

DNA: TGTGCCTGGAGGTTGGGGACTGAAGCTTTCTTT
CDR3: CAWRLGTEAFF
V: TRBV30
size: -
D: -
J: TRBJ1-1

DNA: TGCGCCAGCAGCCAAGATCGGCGGGGGGAATCCTACGAGCAGTACTTC
CDR3: CASSQDRRGESYEQYF
V: TRBV4-3
size: -
D: TRBD2
J: TRBJ2-7

DNA: TGTGCCAGCAGCACCAACAGGGCGGGCGGGGAGCTGTTTTTT
CDR3: CASSTNRAGGELFF
V: TRBV9
size: once
D: -
J: TRBJ2-2

DNA: TGTGCCATCAGTGTCTTCTCACTTAAGGGCAGTAGCTCCTACGAGCAGTACTTC
CDR3: CAISVFSLKGSSSYEQYF
V: TRBV10-3
size: -
D: -
J: TRBJ2-7

DNA: TGTGCCAGCAGCTTATCTCCGGCCTACGAGCAGTACTTC
CDR3: CASSLSPAYEQYF
V: TRBV7-6
size: -
D: -
J: TRBJ2-7

DNA: TGTGCCAGCAGCGGTACAGGGGGCGGAAGCTCTGGGGCCAACGTCCTGACTTTC
CDR3: CASSGTGGGSSGANVLTF
V: TRBV5-5
size: -
D: TRBD1
J: TRBJ2-6

DNA: TGTGCCAGCAGCCGCCGGGAACGGGGGGGCACCGGGGAGCTGTTTTTT
CDR3: CASSRRERGGTGELFF
V: TRBV27
size: -
D: TRBD2
J: TRBJ2-2

DNA: TGTGCCACCAGCAGAAGGGACCTCTCAGACATTCAGTACTTC
CDR3: CATSRRDLSDIQYF
V: TRBV15
size: -
D: -
J: TRBJ2-4

DNA: TGTGCCTCCCTGGGTGGTGGGAGCTCCTACGAGCAGTACTTC
CDR3: CASLGGGSSYEQYF
V: TRBV6-5
size: once
D: -
J: TRBJ2-7

DNA: TGTGCCAGCAGCCCGGAGGGAGAGTCTGGGGCCAACGTCCTGACTTTC
CDR3: CASSPEGESGANVLTF
V: TRBV28
size: few
D: -
J: TRBJ2-6

DNA: TGTGCCAGCAGCTTGTCACAGGGAAACACCGGGGAGCTGTTTTTT
CDR3: CASSLSQGNTGELFF
V: TRBV7-9
size: -
D: -
J: TRBJ2-2

DNA: TGTGCCAGAGGGACAGGGGGCACAGATACGCAGTATTTT
CDR3: CARGTGGTDTQYF
V: TRBV5-6
size: -
D: TRBD1
J: TRBJ2-3

DNA: TGTGCCAGCAGCCAAGAAACTGGACGCAATGAGCAGTTCTTC
CDR3: CASSQETGRNEQFF
V: TRBV4-2
size: -
D: -
J: TRBJ2-1

DNA: TGTGCCAGCTCACTGTCGGGGGCGATCGCCAAAAACATTCAGTACTTC
CDR3: CASSLSGAIAKNIQYF
V: TRBV18
size: -
D: -
J: TRBJ2-4

DNA: TGTGCCAGCAGTCCCAGTGGAAGGGGCAGGGTCGACGAGCAGTACTTC
CDR3: CASSPSGRGRVDEQYF
V: TRBV27
size: medium-sized
D: -
J: TRBJ2-7

DNA: TGCGCCAGCAGCCAAGATAGGCAGAACTATGGCTACACCTTC
CDR3: CASSQDRQNYGYTF
V: TRBV4-1
size: -
D: -
J: TRBJ1-2

DNA: TGCGCCAGCAGCTTAATCAGGGGAGACTCTGGGGCCAACGTCCTGACTTTC
CDR3: CASSLIRGDSGANVLTF
V: TRBV5-1
size: -
D: -
J: TRBJ2-6

DNA: TGTGCCAGCAGTTACGGGACTAGCGGGGGGTCCGAGCAGTACTTC
CDR3: CASSYGTSGGSEQYF
V: TRBV6-2/TRBV6-3
size: -
D: TRBD2
J: TRBJ2-7

DNA: TGTGCCAGCAGCATCACAGGGGCCCGGGGGGAAAAACTGTTTTTT
CDR3: CASSITGARGEKLFF
V: TRBV7-9
size: -
D: TRBD1
J: TRBJ1-4

DNA: TGTGCCAGCAGTTATCGAGGGGGGGCTCCAGATACGCAGTATTTT
CDR3: CASSYRGGAPDTQYF
V: TRBV6-5
size: -
D: -
J: TRBJ2-3

DNA: TGTGCCAGCAGTGAAGGGGAGGTCAATGAGCAGTTCTTC
CDR3: CASSEGEVNEQFF
V: TRBV6-4
size: -
D: -
J: TRBJ2-1

DNA: TGTGCCAGCAGTTTAGGGGGGCCCCAGCATTTT
CDR3: CASSLGGPQHF
V: TRBV28
size: -
D: -
J: TRBJ1-5

DNA: TGTGCCAGCAGCCCTTTCTCAGGGGGCGGCGGCCTGAACACTGAAGCTTTCTTT
CDR3: CASSPFSGGGGLNTEAFF
V: TRBV7-6
size: -
D: TRBD1
J: TRBJ1-1

DNA: TGCAGCGTACCTTGGGACCCTAACTATGGCTACACCTTC
CDR3: CSVPWDPNYGYTF
V: TRBV29-1
size: once
D: -
J: TRBJ1-2

DNA: TGTGCCAGTAGTAACGGGGGCTTGGACGCAGGGCAGTACCAAGAGACCCAGTACTTC
CDR3: CASSNGGLDAGQYQETQYF
V: TRBV19
size: -
D: -
J: TRBJ2-5

DNA: TGCGCCAGCAGCCCTGGGACGAACCGGTACGAGCAGTACTTC
CDR3: CASSPGTNRYEQYF
V: TRBV5-1
size: -
D: -
J: TRBJ2-7

DNA: TGTGCCAGCAGCGCAGGGACACCTTCCTACGAGCAGTACTTC
CDR3: CASSAGTPSYEQYF
V: TRBV5-8
size: -
D: -
J: TRBJ2-7

DNA: TGTGCCAGCAGTGTCGCGGGGCTCAGCAATGAGCAGTTCTTC
CDR3: CASSVAGLSNEQFF
V: TRBV27
size: -
D: -
J: TRBJ2-1

DNA: TGTGCCAGCAGTACGATAGGAGGGGGTGGCGATGAGCAGTTCTTC
CDR3: CASSTIGGGGDEQFF
V: TRBV6-4
size: -
D: -
J: TRBJ2-1